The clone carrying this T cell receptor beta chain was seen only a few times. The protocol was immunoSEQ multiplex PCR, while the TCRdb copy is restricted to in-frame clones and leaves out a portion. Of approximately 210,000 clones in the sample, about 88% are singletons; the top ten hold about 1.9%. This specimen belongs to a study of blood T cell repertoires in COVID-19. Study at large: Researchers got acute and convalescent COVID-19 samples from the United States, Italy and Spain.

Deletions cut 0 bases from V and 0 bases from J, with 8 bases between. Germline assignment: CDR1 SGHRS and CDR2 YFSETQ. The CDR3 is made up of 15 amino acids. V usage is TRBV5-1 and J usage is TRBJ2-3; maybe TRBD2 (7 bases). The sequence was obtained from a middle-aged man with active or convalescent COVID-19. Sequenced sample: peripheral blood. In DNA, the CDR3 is TGCGCCAGCAGCTTGGGCGGGGGCAGCACAGATACGCAGTATTTT. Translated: CASSLGGGSTDTQYF.